A single sample is the source of the 28 T cell receptor beta chains below, sequenced in a study of T cell responses to AZD1222 COVID-19 vaccine. The table came from immunoSEQ multiplex PCR; TCRdb's copy has only in-frame clones and leaves some out. The data contain more than 80,000 clones, approximately 85% of them singletons. This specimen was peripheral blood, taken 28 days after the second AZD1222 dose. The receptors shown here come from an adult who received the AZD1222 COVID-19 vaccine.

The rearrangement links TRBV4-2 to TRBJ1-1; D is perhaps TRBD1 (5 bases). V was pared by 2 bases and J by 0 bases, with 13 bases between. The germline gives CDR1 LGHNA, CDR2 YNFKEQ. CDR3 length: 16 amino acids. CDR3 coding DNA: TGTGCCAGCAGCCAACTTGAGAGGGGTCTGAACACTGAAGCTTTCTTT. This translates into CASSQLERGLNTEAFF.

In this sample, this clone turned up once. The rearrangement uses TRBV5-5 and TRBJ2-5; D may correspond to TRBD1 or TRBD2 (5 bases each). The CDR3 covers 17 residues. V lost 1 base and J lost 2, with 18 bases in between. The germline V gene encodes CDR1 SGHKS and CDR2 YYEKEE (reference sequence). The CDR3 loop reads CASSLSGIVGAQETQYF. The CDR3 DNA sequence: TGTGCCAGCAGCTTGTCCGGGATAGTAGGGGCACAAGAGACCCAGTACTTC.

The rearrangement uses TRBV6-5 and TRBJ1-3, with TRBD1 identical over 10 bases. The CDR3 runs 14 residues. Per the germline V gene, CDR1 is MNHEY and CDR2 is SVGAGI. V was pared by 6 bases and J by 4 bases, with 3 bases of the junction left unmatched. CDR3 protein: CASRGQGTGNTIYF. The CDR3 nucleotides are TGTGCCAGCAGGGGACAGGGGACCGGAAACACCATATATTTT.

The chain employs TRBV11-3 and TRBJ2-3; D gene uncertain. Trimming stripped 6 bases from V and 6 bases from J, with 7 bases between. Germline V CDR1 and CDR2: SGHNT, YENEEA. The CDR3 is made up of 11 amino acids. CDR3 nucleotides: TGTGCCAGCAGTGGGGTGGATACGCAGTATTTT. It translates to CASSGVDTQYF. The whole variable domain, remainder taken from reference TRBV11-3 and TRBJ2-3, is EAGVVQSPRYKIIEKKQPVAFWCNPISGHNTLYWYLQNLGQGPELLIRYENEEAVDDSQLPKDRFSAERLKGVDSTLKIQPAELGDSAVYLCASSGVDTQYFGPGTRLTVL.

This clone was detected only once. The V and J genes are TRBV2 and TRBJ1-1; D unresolved. In germline, CDR1 is SNHLY, CDR2 FYNNEI. There are 11 residues in the CDR3. V dropped 7 bases and J dropped 8 bases, with 11 bases sitting between them. The CDR3 sequence is CASTLRAEAFF. CDR3 nucleotide sequence: TGTGCCAGCACACTTCGGGCAGAAGCTTTCTTT.

The chain uses TRBV5-1 and TRBJ2-7, with a tentative D call TRBD1 (6 bases). CDR3 length: 18 amino acids. The germline V and J ends were trimmed by 0 bases and 2 bases, with 21 bases remaining between them. Germline V gives CDR1 SGHRS, CDR2 YFSETQ. The CDR3 spells CASSLANRVSGVTYEQYF. In DNA, the CDR3 is TGCGCCAGCAGCTTGGCCAACCGAGTTTCAGGGGTTACCTACGAGCAGTACTTC.

This chain uses TRBV6-2 or TRBV6-3 with TRBJ1-6; 7 positions agree with TRBD1. CDR1 and CDR2 from the germline V gene are MNHEY and SVGEGT. Trimming took 2 bases from V and 10 from J; bases not matched to a gene: 8. The CDR3 spans 15 residues. The CDR3 sequence is CASSYLRDRNSPLHF. The CDR3 bases are TGTGCCAGCAGTTACCTCCGGGACAGAAACTCACCCCTCCACTTT.

The chain joins TRBV6-1 to TRBJ1-2; D not certain. From germline, CDR1 is MNHNS and CDR2 SASEGT. V lost 0 bases, J lost 3 bases, and 8 bases lay in between. The CDR3 consists of 14 residues. The CDR3 here is CASSEANPDYGYTF. CDR3 coding DNA: TGTGCCAGCAGTGAAGCCAATCCTGACTATGGCTACACCTTC.

The rearrangement links TRBV7-2 to TRBJ1-1; 8 nucleotides match TRBD1. Germline CDR1 is SGHTA and CDR2 is FQGNSA. Trimming cost V 5 bases and J 11 bases; bases outside gene matches: 13. The CDR3 totals 14 residues. DNA for the CDR3: TGTGCCAGCAGCCCCACGACAGGGGTTATAATCGCTTTCTTT. Its translation is CASSPTTGVIIAFF.

J is TRBJ2-1 and V is TRBV6-6; D remains ambiguous. V lost 0 bases and J lost 7, with 4 bases in between. The germline CDR1 and CDR2 sequences are MNHNY and SVGAGI (reference sequence). CDR3 length equals 12 residues. The CDR3 bases are TGTGCCAGCAGTTACTCCAGGAATGAGCAGTTCTTC. Protein sequence: CASSYSRNEQFF.

This clone has just one count. The chain has TRBV7-2 and TRBJ1-6; tentative D call: TRBD1 (5 bases). This CDR3 comprises 16 residues. Per germline, CDR1 SGHTA and CDR2 FQGNSA. V gave up 3 bases and J gave up 9 bases, with 18 bases separating them. The CDR3 loop reads CASSLVGRGVGSPLHF. In DNA, the CDR3 is TGTGCCAGCAGCTTGGTGGGGCGGGGAGTAGGTTCACCCCTCCACTTT.

The V call is TRBV5-5, the J call TRBJ1-1; tentatively, D is TRBD1 (6 bases). The CDR3 runs to 13 residues. Germline CDR1 reads SGHKS; CDR2 reads YYEKEE (reference sequence). Trimming removed 0 bases from V and 4 bases from J, with 7 bases in between. In DNA, the CDR3 is TGTGCCAGCAGCTTGGCAGGGGCCACTGAAGCTTTCTTT. Protein: CASSLAGATEAFF.

The J gene is TRBJ1-1, the V gene TRBV5-4; TRBD1 aligns across 8 bases. The ends lost 4 bases at V and 0 bases at J; junction bases unmatched: 8. The CDR3 is 16 amino acids. Germline V gene lookup returns CDR1 SGHNT and CDR2 YYREEE (reference sequence). CDR3 region: CASSPGQGLMNTEAFF. In DNA, the CDR3 is TGTGCCAGCAGCCCCGGACAGGGACTGATGAACACTGAAGCTTTCTTT.

The chain has TRBV28 and TRBJ1-2; D is unclear. Trimming shortened V by 7 bases and J by 3 bases, and 6 bases separated the two germline ends. The CDR3 contains 11 residues. From germline, CDR1 is MDHEN and CDR2 SYDVKM. The CDR3 coding sequence is TGTGCCAGCATGGTGGACTATGGCTACACCTTC. It codes for CASMVDYGYTF.

The V gene is TRBV4-3, the J gene TRBJ2-4, with TRBD2 as a possible D gene (6 bases). CDR3 size: 14 residues. Germline lookup yields CDR1 LGHNA and CDR2 YSLEER. V was cut by 1 base and J by 9 bases, with 13 bases left in between. This chain's CDR3 is CASSQGGGDGIQYF. Here the CDR3 DNA reads TGCGCCAGCAGCCAAGGAGGAGGGGACGGCATTCAGTACTTC.

The V call is TRBV5-1, the J call TRBJ1-2; D is unclear. Germline CDR1 is SGHRS and CDR2 is YFSETQ. This CDR3 spans 12 amino acids. Trimming took off 0 bases at V and 8 bases at J, with 8 bases between the two ends. CDR3 amino acids: CASSLGGYGYTF. The CDR3 nucleotides are TGCGCCAGCAGCTTGGGAGGGTACGGCTACACCTTC.

The genes are TRBV3-1 (or the pseudogene TRBV3-2) and TRBJ1-2; TRBD1 matches 9 bases. Germline assignment: CDR1 LGHDT and CDR2 YNNKEL (reference sequence). The CDR3 covers 15 residues. With V trimmed by 4 bases and J by 4 bases, 7 bases remained unmatched. The CDR3 coding sequence is TGTGCCAGCAGCCCTCCCCAGACAGGGGGCTATGGCTACACCTTC. Translated: CASSPPQTGGYGYTF.

V gene TRBV6-4 combines with J gene TRBJ1-6; D remains unclear. The CDR3 is made up of 15 amino acids. V lost 2 bases and J 6 bases, leaving 11 bases between the germline ends. Germline V lookup: CDR1 MRHNA, CDR2 SNTAGT. The CDR3 loop is CASSDTPNPNSPLHF. CDR3 in DNA: TGTGCCAGCAGTGACACCCCAAACCCTAATTCACCCCTCCACTTT.

This chain joins TRBV4-1 and TRBJ2-1, with 12 bases aligning to TRBD2. Per the germline V gene, CDR1 is MGHRA and CDR2 is YSYEKL. V lost 5 bases to trimming and J lost 4 bases; unmatched junction nucleotides: 3. This CDR3 is built from 15 residues. The chain's CDR3 is CASSKGLAGYNEQFF. The CDR3 DNA is TGCGCCAGCAGCAAGGGACTAGCGGGTTACAATGAGCAGTTCTTC.

This chain connects TRBV27 to TRBJ2-7; unclear D gene. Germline CDR1 MNHEY, CDR2 SMNVEV (reference sequence). There are 14 residues in the CDR3. Trimming took off 2 bases at V and 5 bases at J, with 13 bases between the two ends. The CDR3 reads CASSLTSQLHEQYF. The CDR3 DNA reads as TGTGCCAGCAGTTTAACCTCACAGTTACACGAGCAGTACTTC.

This clone appeared once. The J gene is TRBJ2-6, the V gene TRBV14; tentatively, D is TRBD1 (5 bases). The CDR3 has 19 residues. Trimming took off 4 bases at V and 0 bases at J, with 19 bases between the two ends. The germline V gene has CDR1 SGHDN and CDR2 FVKESK. CDR3 sequence (DNA): TGTGCCAGCAGCCTCCTTGGGCAGGGAACCTTCTCTGGGGCCAACGTCCTGACTTTC. This gives the protein CASSLLGQGTFSGANVLTF.

This rearrangement joins TRBV5-1 to TRBJ2-7, with a weak D call TRBD2 (5 bases). The CDR3 sequence is 13 residues long. V dropped 0 bases and J dropped 5 bases, with 9 bases sitting between them. Per germline, CDR1 SGHRS and CDR2 YFSETQ. The CDR3, as DNA: TGCGCCAGCAGCTTGGCTGAGGGCCACGAGCAGTACGTC. This codes for CASSLAEGHEQYV.

In this sample, this clone turned up a few times. This rearrangement joins TRBV6-2 or TRBV6-3 to TRBJ1-1; 10 bases match TRBD1. V dropped 5 bases and J dropped 7; count of bases not matched to a gene: 7. Germline CDR1 MNHEY, CDR2 SVGEGT. This CDR3 has 14 residues. The CDR3: CASSDRTGGIEAFF. The DNA of the CDR3 is TGTGCCAGCAGTGACAGGACAGGGGGAATTGAAGCTTTCTTT.

This clone was found a few times. The gene calls are TRBV11-3 and TRBJ2-1; 12 bases agree with TRBD1. The germline V gene encodes CDR1 SGHNT and CDR2 YENEEA. The CDR3 sequence is 16 residues long. V lost 1 base to trimming and J lost 8 bases; unmatched junction nucleotides: 6. The CDR3 sequence is CASSLVGQGAGHEQFF. In nucleotides, the CDR3 is TGTGCCAGCAGCTTAGTGGGACAGGGGGCGGGCCATGAGCAGTTCTTC.

The V and J genes are TRBV14 and TRBJ1-6; 7 bases are shared with TRBD1. This CDR3 has 13 amino acids. Germline V gene sequence: CDR1 SGHDN, CDR2 FVKESK. After removal of 4 bases from V and 7 bases from J, the junction contained 1 base not matched to a gene. CDR3: CASSRDRNSPLHF. CDR3 DNA: TGTGCCAGCAGCCGGGACAGAAATTCACCCCTCCACTTT.

V and J are TRBV19 and TRBJ2-5, with D possibly TRBD2 on 5 matching bases. Germline CDR1 and CDR2: LNHDA and SQIVND (reference sequence). The ends were cut back, 4 bases at V and 3 bases at J, with 9 bases in the middle. The CDR3 runs to 13 residues. This chain's CDR3 is CASSSSGKETQYF. CDR3 bases: TGTGCCAGTAGTAGTTCCGGGAAAGAGACCCAGTACTTC.

V gene TRBV28 combines with J gene TRBJ1-2, with 7 bases lining up with TRBD1. Germline trimming cut 7 bases from V and 4 bases from J; bases unmatched to any gene: 3. The germline V gene encodes CDR1 MDHEN and CDR2 SYDVKM. The CDR3 totals 12 residues. CDR3 nucleotide sequence: TGTGCCAGCACCACAGGGGTCTATGGCTACACCTTC. Translating gives CASTTGVYGYTF.

This clone was counted once. This rearrangement joins TRBV7-2 to TRBJ2-3, with 8 bases fitting TRBD2. This CDR3 is built from 16 residues. Per the germline V gene, CDR1 is SGHTA and CDR2 is FQGNSA. After removal of 5 bases from V and 2 bases from J, the junction contained 9 bases not matched to a gene. The CDR3 loop reads CASSPRTSSSTDTQYF. For the CDR3, the DNA is TGTGCCAGCAGCCCCCGGACTAGCAGCTCCACAGATACGCAGTATTTT.